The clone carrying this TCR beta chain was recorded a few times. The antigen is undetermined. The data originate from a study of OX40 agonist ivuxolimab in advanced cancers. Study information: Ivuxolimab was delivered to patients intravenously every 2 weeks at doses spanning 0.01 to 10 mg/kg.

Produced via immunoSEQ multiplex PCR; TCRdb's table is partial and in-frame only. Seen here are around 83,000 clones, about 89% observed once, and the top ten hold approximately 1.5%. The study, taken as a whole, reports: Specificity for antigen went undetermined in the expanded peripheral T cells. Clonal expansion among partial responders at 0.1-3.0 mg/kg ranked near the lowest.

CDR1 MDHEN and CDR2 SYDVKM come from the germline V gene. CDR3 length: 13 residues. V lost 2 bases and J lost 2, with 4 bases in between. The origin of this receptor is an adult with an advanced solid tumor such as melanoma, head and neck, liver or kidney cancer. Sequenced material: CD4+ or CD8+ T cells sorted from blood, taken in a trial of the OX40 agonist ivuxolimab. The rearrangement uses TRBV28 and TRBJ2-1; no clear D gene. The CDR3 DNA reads TGTGCCAGCAGTTTAACAGCCTACAATGAGCAGTTCTTC. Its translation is CASSLTAYNEQFF.